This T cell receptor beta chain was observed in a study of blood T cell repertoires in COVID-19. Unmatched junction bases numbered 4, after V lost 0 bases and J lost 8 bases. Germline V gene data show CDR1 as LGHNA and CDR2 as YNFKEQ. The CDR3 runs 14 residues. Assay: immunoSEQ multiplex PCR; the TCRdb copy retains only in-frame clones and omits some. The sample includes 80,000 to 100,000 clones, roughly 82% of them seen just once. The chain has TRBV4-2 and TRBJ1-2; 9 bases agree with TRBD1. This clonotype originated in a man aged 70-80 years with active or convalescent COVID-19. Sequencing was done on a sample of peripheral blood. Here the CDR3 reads CASSQEGQGYGYTF. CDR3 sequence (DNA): TGTGCCAGCAGCCAAGAAGGACAGGGGTACGGCTACACCTTC.